The 28 T cell receptor beta chains presented below share a single source sample, sequenced in a study of blood T cell repertoires in COVID-19. Using immunoSEQ multiplex PCR, the repertoire was profiled, and TCRdb retains in-frame clones only, with some absent. This sample yields 150,000 or so clones, of which roughly nine tenths are seen a single time; 20% to 30% belongs to the top ten. The sequenced sample consisted of peripheral blood. The receptors derive from a man aged 55 to 70 with acute or convalescent COVID-19.

The chain couples TRBV6-5 to TRBJ1-3; D is possibly TRBD1 (6 bases). The CDR3 covers 14 residues. Germline loops: CDR1 MNHEY, CDR2 SVGAGI. The germline V and J ends were trimmed by 6 bases and 0 bases, with 9 bases remaining between them. CDR3 nucleotide sequence: TGTGCCAGCAGGGTGACAGGCTCTGGAAACACCATATATTTT. Its translation is CASRVTGSGNTIYF.

The V call is TRBV6-1, the J call TRBJ1-2, with 10 bases aligning to TRBD1. V gave up 1 base and J gave up 5 bases; unmatched junction bases: 7. From germline, CDR1 is MNHNS and CDR2 SASEGT. This CDR3 has 16 residues. The DNA of the CDR3 is TGTGCCAGCAGTGAAGGACAGGGGGCTGCCGTTTATGGCTACACCTTC. It is translated as CASSEGQGAAVYGYTF.

This clone occurred once. The genes are TRBV3-1 (or the pseudogene TRBV3-2) and TRBJ2-3, with 10 bases that match TRBD2. V was clipped by 5 bases and J by 2 bases; unmatched bases: 13. This CDR3 contains 18 residues. CDR1 and CDR2 (germline): LGHDT, YNNKEL (reference sequence). CDR3 nucleotide sequence: TGTGCCAGCAGCTTTCCACTCCTAGCGGGAGAGGCCACAGATACGCAGTATTTT. Translated, it gives CASSFPLLAGEATDTQYF.

This clone has only one observation. The rearrangement uses TRBV24-1 and TRBJ2-5; D may be TRBD2 (5 bases). CDR3 length: 17 residues. Germline CDR1 is KGHDR and CDR2 is SFDVKD. V was clipped by 1 base and J by 7 bases, with 21 bases between them. CDR3 loop: CATSDFGGPVAEGTQYF. The CDR3 region has the DNA TGTGCCACCAGTGATTTCGGCGGGCCCGTAGCTGAGGGGACCCAGTACTTC.

This chain joins TRBV11-2 and TRBJ2-5, with TRBD2 as a possible D gene (5 bases). Between the trimmed V and J ends, which lost 0 bases and 1 base, there was a span of 12 bases. The CDR3 length is 16 residues. CDR1 and CDR2 from the germline V gene are SGHAT and FQNNGV. CDR3 sequence: CASSLDPRGIQETQYF. The CDR3 bases are TGTGCCAGCAGCTTAGACCCCCGAGGGATCCAAGAGACCCAGTACTTC.

The V and J genes are TRBV2 and TRBJ1-1; D ambiguous. Germline CDR1 SNHLY, CDR2 FYNNEI. This CDR3 has 13 residues. With 4 bases removed from V and 6 bases from J, the gap between germline ends came to 12 bases. The chain's CDR3 is CASSGRVASEAFF. The CDR3 DNA is TGTGCCAGCAGTGGCCGGGTCGCCTCTGAAGCTTTCTTT.

The V and J genes are TRBV19 and TRBJ2-5; D unresolved. This CDR3 contains 12 residues. The germline gives CDR1 LNHDA, CDR2 SQIVND (reference sequence). DNA of the CDR3: TGTGCTAAGTGGCACAATCAAGAGACCCAGTACTTC. It translates to CAKWHNQETQYF.

The rearrangement joins TRBV19 to TRBJ2-2; 13 nucleotides agree with TRBD2. The J segment lost 4 bases and the V segment lost 8 bases, leaving 1 base of the junction unmatched. Germline V gives CDR1 LNHDA, CDR2 SQIVND (reference sequence). The CDR3 has 14 amino acids. Written as DNA, the CDR3 is TGTGCCAGTGGACTAGCGGGAGTCACCGGGGAGCTGTTTTTT. Its protein is CASGLAGVTGELFF.

The chain is built from TRBV6-5 and TRBJ1-2, with 7 bases matching TRBD1. V lost 7 bases, J lost 7 bases, and 6 bases stayed unmatched. This CDR3 is built from 12 residues. Germline V gene lookup returns CDR1 MNHEY and CDR2 SVGAGI. CDR3 nucleotide sequence: TGTGCCAGCAACCCAGGGGACAGTGGCTACACCTTC. Amino acid sequence: CASNPGDSGYTF.

The V call is TRBV19, the J call TRBJ1-5; TRBD1 matches at 9 bases. V was clipped by 4 bases and J by 6 bases; unmatched bases: 4. This CDR3 spans 14 amino acids. Germline V gene data show CDR1 as LNHDA and CDR2 as SQIVND (reference sequence). The CDR3 here is CASSTTGGPQPQHF. DNA of the CDR3: TGTGCCAGTAGTACCACAGGGGGCCCTCAGCCCCAGCATTTT.

The V call is TRBV15, the J call TRBJ1-4, with D perhaps matching TRBD1 (5 bases). Trimming left V 8 bases short and J 7 bases short, with 5 bases between. Germline V gene data show CDR1 as LNHNV and CDR2 as YYDKDF (reference sequence). This CDR3 has 10 residues. The CDR3 sequence is CATQGEKLFF. The CDR3 nucleotides read TGTGCCACCCAGGGTGAAAAACTGTTTTTT.

The V and J genes are TRBV27 and TRBJ1-1, with unresolved D. Trimming pared 3 bases from V and 1 base from J, leaving 12 bases between. The CDR3 spans 15 residues. The germline V gene encodes CDR1 MNHEY and CDR2 SMNVEV (reference sequence). CDR3 sequence: CASSFSTLGNTEAFF. The CDR3 nucleotides read TGTGCCAGCAGTTTTTCAACTCTAGGGAACACTGAAGCTTTCTTT.

V gene TRBV7-6 combines with J gene TRBJ2-5, with 12 nucleotides matching TRBD2. The V gene's germline CDR1 is SGHVS and CDR2 FNYEAQ. The CDR3 is 17 residues long. V dropped 5 bases and J dropped 4; count of bases not matched to a gene: 11. Here the CDR3 DNA reads TGTGCCAGCAGCGAAGGTCTAGCGGGAGGGTTTGGAGAGACCCAGTACTTC. This gives the protein CASSEGLAGGFGETQYF.

This clone was detected only once. The rearrangement links TRBV6-5 to TRBJ1-5, with 8 bases identical to TRBD1. CDR3 length: 14 residues. CDR1 MNHEY and CDR2 SVGAGI come from the germline V gene. After removal of 6 bases from V and 4 bases from J, the junction contained 5 bases not matched to a gene. This CDR3 reads CASRPGQENQPQHF. CDR3 bases: TGTGCCAGCAGGCCGGGACAGGAGAATCAGCCCCAGCATTTT.

This chain links TRBV18 with TRBJ2-2, with 7 positions matching TRBD1. The CDR3 has 16 amino acids. The V and J ends lost 2 bases and 1 base, in that order; junction bases with no gene match: 4. Germline V CDR1 and CDR2: KGHSH, LQKENI. This CDR3 reads CASSPGRGRNTGELFF. For the CDR3, the DNA is TGTGCCAGCTCACCAGGAAGGGGGCGGAACACCGGGGAGCTGTTTTTT.

The chain employs TRBV27 and TRBJ1-6; the match to TRBD1 covers 8 bases. Germline values: CDR1 MNHEY, CDR2 SMNVEV (reference sequence). With V trimmed by 3 bases and J by 11 bases, 9 bases remained unmatched. The CDR3 runs to 15 residues. The CDR3 DNA reads as TGTGCCAGCAGTTTGACGACAGGGGAAGAAACACCCCTCCACTTT. Translated: CASSLTTGEETPLHF.

J is TRBJ2-2 and V is TRBV7-9; 12 bases are shared with TRBD2. The CDR3 sequence is 19 residues long. Germline lookup yields CDR1 SEHNR and CDR2 FQNEAQ (reference sequence). V gave up 3 bases and J gave up 2 bases; unmatched junction bases: 10. The CDR3 DNA reads as TGTGCCAGCAGCTTGACAGGGAACGGACTAGCGGGAAACACCGGGGAGCTGTTTTTT. Translated, it gives CASSLTGNGLAGNTGELFF. Filled out from reference TRBV7-9 and TRBJ2-2, the complete variable domain reads DTGVSQNPRHKITKRGQNVTFRCDPISEHNRLYWYRQTLGQGPEFLTYFQNEAQLEKSRLLSDRFSAERPKGSFSTLEIQRTEQGDSAMYLCASSLTGNGLAGNTGELFFGEGSRLTVL.

The CDR3 DNA sequence: TGTGCCAGCTCACCACAGCTCAATCAGCCCCAGCATTTT. It is translated as CASSPQLNQPQHF. The chain carries TRBV18 and TRBJ1-5; D is uncertain. CDR1 and CDR2 from the germline V gene are KGHSH and LQKENI. Trimming shortened V by 1 base and J by 3 bases, and 4 bases separated the two germline ends. This CDR3 has 13 residues. The full variable domain, its missing parts supplied by reference TRBV18 and TRBJ1-5, is NAGVMQNPRHLVRRRGQEARLRCSPMKGHSHVYWYRQLPEEGLKFMVYLQKENIIDESGMPKERFSAEFPKEGPSILRIQQVVRGDSAAYFCASSPQLNQPQHFGDGTRLSIL.

This chain joins TRBV29-1 and TRBJ2-7, with 8 bases lining up with TRBD2. Per germline, CDR1 SQVTM and CDR2 ANQGSEA. Trimming took 6 bases from V and 5 from J; bases not matched to a gene: 21. The CDR3 is made up of 17 amino acids. CDR3 nucleotide sequence: TGCAGCGTCGAGGGGGAGAATATCGGGAGGGGGTCGGACGAGCAGTACTTC. Translating it yields CSVEGENIGRGSDEQYF.

The chain couples TRBV18 to TRBJ2-3, with D unclear. Germline V gives CDR1 KGHSH, CDR2 LQKENI. The length of the CDR3 is 13 residues. Trimming removed 0 bases from V and 3 bases from J, with 4 bases in between. CDR3 sequence: CASSPPNTDTQYF. The CDR3 DNA follows: TGTGCCAGCTCACCACCTAATACAGATACGCAGTATTTT.

The CDR3 DNA reads as TGTGCCAGCAGCTCAGATGGCTACACCTTC. Its translation is CASSSDGYTF. This rearrangement joins TRBV7-9 to TRBJ1-2; D uncertain. In germline, CDR1 is SEHNR, CDR2 FQNEAQ (reference sequence). The CDR3 runs 10 residues. V lost 4 bases and J 6 bases, leaving 3 bases between the germline ends.

V and J are TRBV7-7 and TRBJ1-1, with 8 bases fitting TRBD1. Trimming took 4 bases from V and 7 from J; bases not matched to a gene: 5. This CDR3 is 13 amino acids long. CDR1 is SSHAT, CDR2 FNYEAQ, per germline (reference sequence). The CDR3 protein is CASSSAGGDEAFF. CDR3 coding DNA: TGTGCCAGCAGCTCCGCAGGGGGCGATGAAGCTTTCTTT.

This clone was detected only once. V usage is TRBV5-6 and J usage is TRBJ1-6; 10 bases fit TRBD1. From germline, CDR1 is SGHDT and CDR2 YYEEEE. V gave up 4 bases and J gave up 10 bases; unmatched junction bases: 11. The CDR3 spans 16 residues. CDR3 in amino acids: CASSASGTGVGSPLHF. The CDR3 coding sequence is TGTGCCAGCAGCGCTTCCGGGACAGGGGTGGGATCACCCCTCCACTTT. The variable domain in full, completed from reference TRBV5-6 and TRBJ1-6, reads DAGVTQSPTHLIKTRGQQVTLRCSPKSGHDTVSWYQQALGQGPQFIFQYYEEEERQRGNFPDRFSGHQFPNYSSELNVNALLLGDSALYLCASSASGTGVGSPLHFGNGTRLTVT.

The rearrangement joins TRBV10-3 to TRBJ2-5; 10 bases are shared with TRBD2. The trim removed 5 bases at V and 1 base at J, leaving 4 bases unmatched. This CDR3 region has 15 residues. CDR1 is ENHRY, CDR2 SYGVKD, per germline. The DNA of the CDR3 is TGTGCCATCAGTACTAGCGGGGTCAGCCAAGAGACCCAGTACTTC. It yields the protein CAISTSGVSQETQYF.

The chain uses TRBV7-8 and TRBJ1-2; 7 bases are a match to TRBD1. The CDR3 contains 13 residues. Looked up from germline, CDR1 is SGHVS and CDR2 is FQNEAQ. V was clipped by 5 bases and J by 4 bases; unmatched bases: 4. CDR3 nucleotides: TGTGCCAGCAGCCCCGGGACAGTCTATGGCTACACCTTC. It codes for CASSPGTVYGYTF.

This clone was found once. The chain has TRBV7-9 and TRBJ2-1; D unclear. Trimming left V 5 bases short and J 3 bases short, with 5 bases between. CDR3 length equals 12 residues. Germline CDR1 reads SEHNR; CDR2 reads FQNEAQ (reference sequence). The chain's CDR3 is CASSPSYNEQFF. The CDR3 nucleotides read TGTGCCAGCAGCCCTAGCTACAATGAGCAGTTCTTC.

The CDR3 DNA is TGTGCCAGCAGCTTCGGGACAGGGGGAAACACCGGGGAGCTGTTTTTT. Residues: CASSFGTGGNTGELFF. The chain recombines TRBV5-5 with TRBJ2-2, with 11 bases identical to TRBD1. The germline V gene has CDR1 SGHKS and CDR2 YYEKEE (reference sequence). There are 16 residues in the CDR3. The V and J ends lost 2 bases and 2 bases, in that order; junction bases with no gene match: 2. The full variable domain, in which reference TRBV5-5 and TRBJ2-2 provide the parts outside the CDR3, is DAGVTQSPTHLIKTRGQQVTLRCSPISGHKSVSWYQQVLGQGPQFIFQYYEKEERGRGNFPDRFSARQFPNYSSELNVNALLLGDSALYLCASSFGTGGNTGELFFGEGSRLTVL.

The V and J genes are TRBV6-6 and TRBJ2-7, with 7 bases that match TRBD1. CDR1 MNHNY and CDR2 SVGAGI come from the germline V gene (reference sequence). The trim removed 1 base at V and 1 base at J, leaving 7 bases unmatched. The CDR3 is 16 amino acids. CDR3 residues: CASSYWAGTDSYEQYF. In nucleotides, the CDR3 is TGTGCCAGCAGTTACTGGGCCGGGACAGATTCCTACGAGCAGTACTTC.